This T cell receptor beta chain was found in a study of blood T cell repertoires in COVID-19. Overall study: Collection of acute and convalescent COVID-19 samples took place in the United States, Italy and Spain. Sample material is recorded as cDNA or gDNA derived from T cells, B-cell-depleted T cells, or PBMCs.

Germline lookup yields CDR1 LNHDA and CDR2 SQIVND (reference sequence). CDR3 length: 14 residues. Trimming took 5 bases from V and 4 from J; bases not matched to a gene: 6. Residents of about 25 US areas, aged roughly 18 to 89 years, made up the participants. Authors' analysis steps: Reference gene primer amplification gave nucleated cell count estimates. Only in-frame clones appear in the TCRdb table, and some are missing; sequencing was by immunoSEQ multiplex PCR. The DNA was the basis for D and trimming; V, J and clone size are from that table. Among around 130,000 clones listed, roughly 80% were seen once.

The chain couples TRBV19 to TRBJ1-1, with TRBD1 identical over 8 bases. The receptor was isolated from a man aged 35-49 years with acute COVID-19. The specimen was PBMCs or T cells enriched from blood (not recorded which). CDR3 DNA sequence: TGTGCCAGTAGTCCACAGGGGGAAGGCACTGAAGCTTTCTTT. Its translation is CASSPQGEGTEAFF.